The clone carrying this T cell receptor beta chain showed up just a few times. As yet, its antigen is unknown. The sample is drawn from a study of T cell repertoires in ileal Crohn's disease. Across the whole study: Surgery for a complication: stricturing in around 60%, penetrating in 39%. General study findings and limits: All patients with clonality above 26.8% had endoscopic recurrence.

Germline V lookup: CDR1 SNHLY, CDR2 FYNNEI. The CDR3 is 13 residues long. Trimming stripped 7 bases from V and 4 bases from J, with 13 bases between. Roughly 500 nanograms of biopsy DNA per sample underwent TCRB immunosequencing. TCRdb's copy holds only in-frame clones and misses some; the assay was immunoSEQ multiplex PCR. In the table there are some 16,000 clones, roughly 85% of which are singletons. The chain uses TRBV2 and TRBJ1-2; D possibly corresponds to TRBD1 (6 bases). The specimen was ileal tissue. This receptor was obtained from an adult with Crohn's disease. For the CDR3, the DNA is TGTGCCAGCAAATCAGGGGTTGGCTATGGCTACACCTTC. Translation: CASKSGVGYGYTF.